The next 16 T cell receptor beta chains were all read from a single sample in a study of blood T cell repertoires in COVID-19. Assay: immunoSEQ multiplex PCR; the TCRdb copy retains only in-frame clones and omits some. Of 200,000 or so clones listed, 83% are singletons. The sample consisted of peripheral blood. The receptor source for this set is a woman in her 40s with acute or convalescent COVID-19.

The V call is TRBV7-8, the J call TRBJ1-4; 7 bases fit TRBD1. Germline-derived CDR1 and CDR2 are SGHVS and FQNEAQ. The CDR3 is 17 amino acids. The V gene end was trimmed by 5 bases and the J gene end by 2 bases; junction bases not matched to a gene: 11. CDR3 loop: CASSPRQGSSTNEKLFF. DNA for the CDR3: TGTGCCAGCAGCCCAAGACAGGGAAGTTCCACTAATGAAAAACTGTTTTTT.

The chain is built from TRBV19 and TRBJ1-2; tentative D call: TRBD1 (6 bases). V lost 0 bases to trimming and J lost 4 bases, with 12 bases between them. CDR1 and CDR2 (germline): LNHDA, SQIVND (reference sequence). The CDR3 has 15 residues. The CDR3 here is CASSIEGTTSYGYTF. CDR3 coding DNA: TGTGCCAGTAGTATAGAAGGGACAACAAGCTATGGCTACACCTTC.

This sequence joins TRBV4-1 and TRBJ1-2, with TRBD1 as a possible D gene (6 bases). V gave up 6 bases and J gave up 0 bases, with 14 bases separating them. This CDR3 has 15 residues. CDR1 and CDR2 from the germline V gene are MGHRA and YSYEKL. CDR3 protein: CASRVAGGTNYGYTF. CDR3 bases: TGCGCCAGCAGGGTGGCGGGGGGCACTAACTATGGCTACACCTTC.

The V gene is TRBV19, the J gene TRBJ2-3; a weak D match, TRBD2 (5 bases). Germline V lookup: CDR1 LNHDA, CDR2 SQIVND (reference sequence). V lost 6 bases and J lost 1, with 11 bases in between. This CDR3 region has 14 residues. CDR3 in amino acids: CASSDYGGTDTQYF. DNA for the CDR3: TGTGCCAGTAGCGACTATGGGGGCACAGATACGCAGTATTTT.

This clone occurred a few times. The chain joins TRBV18 to TRBJ2-7; TRBD1 matches at 7 bases. Germline V gives CDR1 KGHSH, CDR2 LQKENI. Trimming at V came to 4 bases and at J to 3 bases, leaving 9 bases not matched to a gene. The CDR3 covers 15 residues. DNA of the CDR3: TGTGCCAGCTCACTCCTTGAGACAGGGAACTACGAGCAGTACTTC. This codes for CASSLLETGNYEQYF. Supplemented by reference TRBV18 and TRBJ2-7, the full variable domain reads NAGVMQNPRHLVRRRGQEARLRCSPMKGHSHVYWYRQLPEEGLKFMVYLQKENIIDESGMPKERFSAEFPKEGPSILRIQQVVRGDSAAYFCASSLLETGNYEQYFGPGTRLTVT.

The V call is TRBV30, the J call TRBJ1-5; 8 bases line up with TRBD1. Germline CDR1 GTSNPN, CDR2 SVGIG (reference sequence). Losses at the gene ends were 3 bases for V and 6 bases for J; bases not matched to a gene: 4. The CDR3 length is 13 residues. The DNA of the CDR3 is TGTGCCTGGAGCCCAGGGGGCAGTCAGCCCCAGCATTTT. Translated, it gives CAWSPGGSQPQHF.

The chain joins TRBV7-9 to TRBJ1-1, with D possibly being TRBD1 (5 bases). Germline lookup yields CDR1 SEHNR and CDR2 FQNEAQ (reference sequence). V lost 6 bases, J lost 4 bases, and 15 bases lay in between. The length of the CDR3 is 14 residues. The CDR3 region has the DNA TGTGCCAGCAGTATCGGGGGGGAGATCACTGAAGCTTTCTTT. It specifies CASSIGGEITEAFF.

The chain recombines TRBV15 with TRBJ2-7; D perhaps matches TRBD2 (5 bases). Germline assignment: CDR1 LNHNV and CDR2 YYDKDF (reference sequence). The CDR3 covers 16 residues. The V gene lost 1 base and the J gene lost 6 bases, with 19 bases spanning the gap. The CDR3 loop reads CATSRGEGGPLGEQYF. As DNA, the CDR3 is TGTGCCACCAGCAGAGGCGAAGGAGGACCCCTGGGCGAGCAGTACTTC.

This clone was observed once. The rearrangement joins TRBV7-2 to TRBJ2-7; 7 bases are shared with TRBD1. The CDR3 runs 17 residues. V lost 4 bases to trimming and J lost 5 bases; unmatched junction nucleotides: 17. The germline V gene has CDR1 SGHTA and CDR2 FQGNSA. The CDR3 region is CASSSSIPGNRGHEQYF. The CDR3 bases are TGTGCCAGCAGCTCGTCTATTCCCGGGAACAGGGGCCACGAGCAGTACTTC.

Written as DNA, the CDR3 is TGTGCCAGCAGTACCCGGGACAGTTCGTATGGCTACACCTTC. It encodes CASSTRDSSYGYTF. The chain uses TRBV6-5 and TRBJ1-2; the match to TRBD1 covers 7 bases. J lost 5 bases, V lost 5 bases, and 8 bases had no gene match. Per the germline V gene, CDR1 is MNHEY and CDR2 is SVGAGI. The CDR3 covers 14 residues.

The V and J genes are TRBV5-1 and TRBJ2-1; 9 positions match TRBD2. CDR1 and CDR2 (germline): SGHRS, YFSETQ. The CDR3 loop spans 15 amino acids. V was pared by 4 bases and J by 7 bases, with 9 bases of the junction left unmatched. The CDR3 loop reads CASSPGPSGVNEQFF. CDR3 nucleotide sequence: TGCGCCAGCAGCCCGGGGCCTAGCGGGGTTAATGAGCAGTTCTTC.

The genes are TRBV12-2 and TRBJ1-5; no check of the table's D call, TRBD1, against the DNA was made. TRBV12-2 corresponds to a pseudogene. This CDR3 spans 17 amino acids. CDR3 in DNA: TGTGCAAGTCGTCTCAACACAGAATTATATAGCAATCAGCCCCAGCATTTT. Protein: CASRLNTELYSNQPQHF.

This rearrangement joins TRBV7-2 to TRBJ1-5; 10 bases agree with TRBD1. With 5 bases clipped from V and 6 bases from J, the junction kept 10 bases outside the gene matches. This CDR3 region has 16 residues. Per germline, CDR1 SGHTA and CDR2 FQGNSA. This CDR3 reads CASSPPPGQGSQPQHF. The CDR3 nucleotides are TGTGCCAGCAGCCCCCCGCCGGGACAGGGGAGTCAGCCCCAGCATTTT.

The DNA for the CDR3 is TGTGCCAGCACCCTAAGAGAACCAACCTACGAGCAGTACTTC. Translation: CASTLREPTYEQYF. This rearrangement joins TRBV5-6 to TRBJ2-7; D gene ambiguous. V lost 6 bases, J lost 2 bases, and 15 bases lay in between. CDR3 length: 14 amino acids. CDR1 is SGHDT, CDR2 YYEEEE, per germline.

This rearrangement joins TRBV5-4 to TRBJ2-5; the match to TRBD2 covers 7 bases. Trimming cost V 1 base and J 5 bases; bases outside gene matches: 2. CDR1 is SGHNT, CDR2 YYREEE, per germline (reference sequence). The CDR3 loop spans 13 amino acids. The CDR3 loop reads CASSLLSGETQYF. In DNA form, the CDR3 reads TGTGCCAGCAGCTTGCTTAGCGGGGAGACCCAGTACTTC.

As DNA, the CDR3 is TGTGCCAGCAGTGAAGCCCCCGGGACAGGGATATTTCCACCCCTCCACTTT. Translating gives CASSEAPGTGIFPPLHF. V is TRBV6-1 and J is TRBJ1-6; 9 bases line up with TRBD1. Germline loops: CDR1 MNHNS, CDR2 SASEGT. V dropped 0 bases and J dropped 11; count of bases not matched to a gene: 11. CDR3 length equals 17 residues.